These 2 T cell receptor beta chains originate from one sample sequenced in a study of shared clonotypes between healthy human individuals (dated by TCRdb to 2020 to 2022). CD8 naive samples were obtained by positive selection for CCR7 among CD45RO-negative cells, yielding a CD45RA+CCR7+ population from which TemRA cells were excluded. Receptor libraries were prepared by the immunoSEQ multiplex PCR assay. TCRdb carries this immuneACCESS record with in-frame sequences only. Its versions omit some clonotypes, under half of them owing to an unresolved V gene in the studies checked, with the rest unexplained. The sample data list about 580,000 clones, and 98% of these were observed just once. The top ten clonotypes cover 0.3% of the sample. Sample: naive CD8+ T cells sorted from blood. The sample's cell subset or site, from its label and the paper: CD45RA+CCR7+. Receptor source: a man between 25 and 39 years old in good health.

The genes are TRBV10-2 and TRBJ2-1; possible D gene TRBD1, 5 bases. Germline CDR1 and CDR2: WSHSY and SAAADI. V lost 0 bases and J 8 bases, leaving 17 bases between the germline ends. This CDR3 is built from 16 residues. Here the CDR3 reads CASSESSRVSKYEQFF. DNA for the CDR3: TGCGCCAGCAGTGAGTCGAGCAGGGTTTCGAAGTATGAGCAGTTCTTC.

This chain uses TRBV7-2 with TRBJ2-7, with a possible D match to TRBD1 (5 bases). The CDR3 runs to 14 residues. V lost 1 base and J lost 6, with 13 bases in between. Germline CDR1 is SGHTA and CDR2 is FQGNSA. The chain's CDR3 is CASSLDAGFAEQYF. The CDR3 DNA follows: TGTGCCAGCAGCTTAGATGCAGGGTTCGCCGAGCAGTACTTC. Full variable domain (rest looked up from reference TRBV7-2 and TRBJ2-7): GAGVSQSPSNKVTEKGKDVELRCDPISGHTALYWYRQSLGQGLEFLIYFQGNSAPDKSGLPSDRFSAERTGGSVSTLTIQRTQQEDSAVYLCASSLDAGFAEQYFGPGTRLTVT.